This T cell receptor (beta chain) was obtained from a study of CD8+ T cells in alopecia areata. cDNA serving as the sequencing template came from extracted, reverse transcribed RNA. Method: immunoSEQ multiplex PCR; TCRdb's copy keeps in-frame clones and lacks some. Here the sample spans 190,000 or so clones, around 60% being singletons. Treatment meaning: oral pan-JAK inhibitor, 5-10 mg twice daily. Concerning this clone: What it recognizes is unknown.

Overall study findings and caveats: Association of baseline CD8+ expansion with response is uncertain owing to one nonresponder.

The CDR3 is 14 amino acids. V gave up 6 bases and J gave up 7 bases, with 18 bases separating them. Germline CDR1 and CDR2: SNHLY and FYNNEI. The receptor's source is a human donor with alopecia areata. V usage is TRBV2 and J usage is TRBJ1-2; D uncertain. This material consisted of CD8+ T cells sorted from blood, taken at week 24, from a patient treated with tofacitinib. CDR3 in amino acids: CASSDTSNPFGYTF. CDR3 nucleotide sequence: TGTGCCAGCAGCGACACCTCCAACCCCTTTGGCTACACCTTC.